This TCR beta chain was documented in a study of CD8+ T cells in alopecia areata. Following extraction, RNA underwent reverse transcription to cDNA, which served as the sequencing template. Repertoires were generated with immunoSEQ multiplex PCR, while TCRdb's copy carries only in-frame clones and drops some. Of 150,000 to 200,000 clones listed, less than 70% are singletons. V dropped 3 bases and J dropped 4 bases, with 10 bases sitting between them. The CDR3 length is 14 residues. The germline CDR1 and CDR2 sequences are MGHDK and SYGVNS. Study-level results: Elevated clonality characterized lesional scalp relative to normal scalp, particularly in alopecia totalis/universalis.

Treatment given: oral pan-JAK inhibitor, 5-10 mg twice daily. As to this clone: Antigen: not known.

The specimen was CD8+ T cells sorted from blood, collected at week 24, from a patient treated with tofacitinib. The receptor was derived from a human donor with alopecia areata. V and J are TRBV25-1 and TRBJ1-5, with D unclear. The CDR3 loop reads CASSDSWENQPQHF. CDR3 nucleotides: TGTGCCAGCAGTGATAGTTGGGAAAATCAGCCCCAGCATTTT.